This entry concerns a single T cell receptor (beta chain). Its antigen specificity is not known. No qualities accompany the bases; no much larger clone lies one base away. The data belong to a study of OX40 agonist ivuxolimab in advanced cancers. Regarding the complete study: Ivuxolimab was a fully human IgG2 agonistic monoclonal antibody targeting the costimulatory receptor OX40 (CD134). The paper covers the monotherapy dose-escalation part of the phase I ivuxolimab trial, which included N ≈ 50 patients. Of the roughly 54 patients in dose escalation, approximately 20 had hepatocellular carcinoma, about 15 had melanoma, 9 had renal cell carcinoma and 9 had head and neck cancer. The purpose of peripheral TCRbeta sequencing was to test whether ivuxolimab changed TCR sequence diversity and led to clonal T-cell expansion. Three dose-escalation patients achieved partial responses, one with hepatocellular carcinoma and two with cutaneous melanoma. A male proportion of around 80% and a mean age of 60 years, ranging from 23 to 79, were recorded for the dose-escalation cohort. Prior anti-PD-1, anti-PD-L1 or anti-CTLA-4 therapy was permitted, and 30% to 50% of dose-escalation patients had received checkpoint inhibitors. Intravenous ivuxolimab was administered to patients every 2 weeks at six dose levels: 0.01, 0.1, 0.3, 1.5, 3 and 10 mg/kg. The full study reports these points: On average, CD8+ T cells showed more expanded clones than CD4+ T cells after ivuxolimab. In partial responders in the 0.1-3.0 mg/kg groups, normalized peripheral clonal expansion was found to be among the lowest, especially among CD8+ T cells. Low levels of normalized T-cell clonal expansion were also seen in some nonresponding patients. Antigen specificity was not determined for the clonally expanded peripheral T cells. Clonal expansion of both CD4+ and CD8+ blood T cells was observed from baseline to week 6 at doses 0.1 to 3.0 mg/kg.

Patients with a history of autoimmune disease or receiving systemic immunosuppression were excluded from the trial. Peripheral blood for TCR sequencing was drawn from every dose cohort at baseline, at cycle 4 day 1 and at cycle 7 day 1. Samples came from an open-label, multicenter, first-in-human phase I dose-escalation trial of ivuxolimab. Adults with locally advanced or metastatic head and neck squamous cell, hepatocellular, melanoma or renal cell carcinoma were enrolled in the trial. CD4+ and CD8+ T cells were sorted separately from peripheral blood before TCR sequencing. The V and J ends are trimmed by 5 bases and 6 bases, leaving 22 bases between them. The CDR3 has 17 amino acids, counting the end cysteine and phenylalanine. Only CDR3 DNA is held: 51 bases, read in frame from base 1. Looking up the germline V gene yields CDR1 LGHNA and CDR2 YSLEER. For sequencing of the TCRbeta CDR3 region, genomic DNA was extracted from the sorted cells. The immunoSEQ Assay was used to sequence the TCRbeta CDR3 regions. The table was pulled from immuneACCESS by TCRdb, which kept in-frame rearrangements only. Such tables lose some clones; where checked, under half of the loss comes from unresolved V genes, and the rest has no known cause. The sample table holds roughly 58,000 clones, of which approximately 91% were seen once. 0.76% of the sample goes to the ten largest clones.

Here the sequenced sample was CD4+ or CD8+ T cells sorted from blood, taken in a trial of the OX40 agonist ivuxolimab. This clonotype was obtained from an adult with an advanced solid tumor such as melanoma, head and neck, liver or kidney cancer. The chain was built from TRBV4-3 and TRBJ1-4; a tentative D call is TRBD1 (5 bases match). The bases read TGCGCCAGCAGCAAAGGGGTAGCGGGGCTGAGGGATGAAAAACTGTTTTTT. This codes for CASSKGVAGLRDEKLFF.